This T cell receptor (beta chain) was recorded in a study of spatial heterogeneity in lung cancer. Overall study context: The average count in raw reads for each unique TCR and UMI combination exceeded 8.5 appearances. Study-wide points: One measure, the expanded intratumoral alpha and beta TCR count, tracked tumor mutation counts.

TCRdb redid the calling of the 5' RACE reads with MiXCR, one entry per CDR3 protein. This sample yields nearly 2,500 distinct CDR3 sequences, of which 5.8% are seen a single time; around 9.8% belongs to the top ten. This clonotype ranks as medium-sized. Its cognate antigen is unknown. Germline V CDR1 and CDR2: SQVTM, ANQGSEA. CDR3 length: 14 residues. Between the trimmed V and J ends, which lost 3 bases and 0 bases, there was a span of 8 bases. Time point defined: sample taken at primary tumor resection. The cohort: approximately 74 early-stage, untreated non-small cell lung cancer patients. The input material, whole RNA from tumor, nontumor lung or frozen PBMC, was sequenced unsorted.

The genes are TRBV29-1 and TRBJ2-2; D remains unclear. This clonotype was obtained from a male donor with early-stage non-small cell lung cancer. This sample comprised lung tumor tissue, obtained at surgery. Written as DNA, the CDR3 is TGCAGCGTTGACCGACCCCCGAACACCGGGGAGCTGTTTTTT. As protein: CSVDRPPNTGELFF.